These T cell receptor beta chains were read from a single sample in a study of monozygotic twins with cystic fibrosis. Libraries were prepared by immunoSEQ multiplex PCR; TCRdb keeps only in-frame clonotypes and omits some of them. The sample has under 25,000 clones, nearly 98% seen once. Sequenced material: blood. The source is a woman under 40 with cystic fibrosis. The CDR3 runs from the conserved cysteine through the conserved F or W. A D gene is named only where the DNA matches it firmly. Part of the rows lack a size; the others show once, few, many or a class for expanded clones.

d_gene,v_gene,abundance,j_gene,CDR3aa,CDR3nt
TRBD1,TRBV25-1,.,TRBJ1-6,CASSGDRFSPLHF,TGTGCCAGCAGTGGGGACAGGTTTTCACCCCTCCACTTT
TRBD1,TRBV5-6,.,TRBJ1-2,CASRYTSQGAPYGYTF,TGTGCCAGCAGATACACCAGCCAGGGGGCTCCTTATGGCTACACCTTC
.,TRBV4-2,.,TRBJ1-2,CASSQEGRGDYTF,TGTGCCAGCAGCCAAGAAGGTAGGGGGGACTACACCTTC
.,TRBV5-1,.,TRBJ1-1,CASRPTGDPFAEAFF,TGCGCCAGCAGACCGACAGGCGATCCCTTTGCTGAAGCTTTCTTT
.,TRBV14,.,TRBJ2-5,CASAVQGGGRTQYF,TGTGCCAGCGCAGTTCAAGGAGGGGGCCGGACCCAGTACTTC
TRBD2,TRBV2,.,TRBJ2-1,CASSVSGIYNEQFF,TGTGCCAGCAGTGTAAGCGGGATCTACAATGAGCAGTTCTTC
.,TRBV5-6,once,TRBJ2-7,CASSPGSSYEQYF,TGTGCCAGCAGCCCTGGGAGCTCCTACGAGCAGTACTTC
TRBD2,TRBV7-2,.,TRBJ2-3,CASSLNSGGAWDTQYF,TGTGCCAGCAGCTTAAACAGCGGGGGGGCCTGGGATACGCAGTATTTT
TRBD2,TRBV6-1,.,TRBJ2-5,CASSETSGGAETQYF,TGTGCCAGCAGTGAGACTAGCGGGGGGGCCGAGACCCAGTACTTC
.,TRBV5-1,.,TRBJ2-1,CASSPFQGGNEQFF,TGCGCCAGCAGCCCTTTTCAGGGGGGCAATGAGCAGTTCTTC
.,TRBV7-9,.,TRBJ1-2,CASSKPQEGENYGYTF,TGTGCCAGCAGCAAACCACAGGAAGGGGAGAACTATGGCTACACCTTC
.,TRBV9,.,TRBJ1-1,CASSSRPLRTTEAFF,TGTGCCAGCAGCTCACGTCCCCTGCGGACCACTGAAGCTTTCTTT
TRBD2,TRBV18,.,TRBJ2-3,CASSSRAGLTDTQYF,TGTGCCAGCTCCTCCCGAGCGGGGCTAACAGATACGCAGTATTTT
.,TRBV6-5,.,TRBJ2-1,CASSYGLGAYNEQFF,TGTGCCAGCAGTTACGGGCTAGGGGCCTACAATGAGCAGTTCTTC
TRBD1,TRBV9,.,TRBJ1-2,CASSVRQGGYGYTF,TGTGCCAGCAGCGTCAGACAGGGAGGCTATGGCTACACCTTC
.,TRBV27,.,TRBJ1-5,CASSLHREGPDQPQHF,TGTGCCAGCAGCCTACACCGGGAGGGACCCGATCAGCCCCAGCATTTT
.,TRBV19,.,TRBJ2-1,CASSKRVGNEQFF,TGTGCCAGTAGTAAGAGGGTCGGCAATGAGCAGTTCTTC
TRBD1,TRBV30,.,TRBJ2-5,CAWSVGTGTGETQYF,TGTGCCTGGAGTGTAGGGACAGGGACGGGGGAGACCCAGTACTTC
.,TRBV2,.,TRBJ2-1,CASSGLVGNEQFF,TGTGCCAGCAGTGGCCTCGTTGGAAATGAGCAGTTCTTC
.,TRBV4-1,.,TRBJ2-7,CASSQDLGRAYEQYF,TGCGCCAGCAGCCAAGATCTGGGCAGGGCCTACGAGCAGTACTTC
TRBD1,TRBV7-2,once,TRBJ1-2,CASSSEQGANGYTF,TGTGCCAGCAGCTCCGAACAGGGGGCGAATGGCTACACCTTC
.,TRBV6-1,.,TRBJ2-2,CASIPGPGSSGELFF,TGTGCCAGCATTCCGGGTCCCGGATCTTCCGGGGAGCTGTTTTTT
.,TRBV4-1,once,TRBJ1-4,CASSQEAGRGEKLFF,TGCGCCAGCAGCCAAGAAGCGGGAAGGGGCGAAAAACTGTTTTTT
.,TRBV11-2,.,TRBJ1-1,CASSIREGSEAFF,TGTGCCAGCAGCATTAGGGAAGGATCTGAAGCTTTCTTT
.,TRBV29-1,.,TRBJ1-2,CSVALSGYGYTF,TGCAGCGTTGCCTTGTCGGGATATGGCTACACCTTC
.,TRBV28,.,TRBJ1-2,CASSLGGLYGYTF,TGTGCCAGCAGTTTGGGGGGGCTTTATGGCTACACCTTC
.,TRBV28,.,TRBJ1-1,CASIPQVGGQAFF,TGTGCCAGCATCCCCCAGGTCGGGGGGCAGGCTTTCTTT
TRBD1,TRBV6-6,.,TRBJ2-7,CASSYSPDRVEYEQYF,TGTGCCAGCAGTTACTCTCCCGACAGGGTAGAATACGAGCAGTACTTC